The 21 T cell receptor beta chains presented below share a single source sample, sequenced in a study of early T cells in non-severe SARS-CoV-2 infection. TCRdb processed the 5' RACE reads anew with MiXCR; each CDR3 protein has one entry. The table has tens of thousands of distinct CDR3 sequences, roughly 13% seen once. Sequencing was carried out using whole blood. The receptors come from an adult who was a healthcare worker with PCR-confirmed SARS-CoV-2 infection or an uninfected control (not recorded which).

This clonotype occurred many times. This chain connects TRBV6-5 to TRBJ1-1; 7 positions match TRBD1. There are 15 residues in the CDR3. Looked up from germline, CDR1 is MNHEY and CDR2 is SVGAGI. V dropped 5 bases and J dropped 0; count of bases not matched to a gene: 6. Here the CDR3 DNA reads TGTGCCAGCAGTGAGGTACAGGGGATGAACACTGAAGCTTTCTTT. Protein product: CASSEVQGMNTEAFF.

This clonotype turned up a few times. The chain links TRBV11-2 to TRBJ2-3, with TRBD2 matching 8 bases. Germline values: CDR1 SGHAT, CDR2 FQNNGV. Trimming at V came to 1 base and at J to 2 bases, leaving 5 bases not matched to a gene. There are 16 residues in the CDR3. The CDR3 sequence: CASSLVASGYTDTQYF. For the CDR3, the DNA is TGTGCCAGCAGCTTAGTGGCTAGCGGGTACACAGATACGCAGTATTTT.

The chain carries TRBV9 and TRBJ2-1; a possible D gene is TRBD2 (6 bases). CDR3 length: 15 residues. Germline V gene sequence: CDR1 SGDLS, CDR2 YYNGEE. Trimming stripped 0 bases from V and 7 bases from J, with 14 bases between. This CDR3 reads CASSVAWAGGNEQFF. CDR3 DNA: TGTGCCAGCAGCGTAGCCTGGGCAGGAGGGAATGAGCAGTTCTTC.

In this sample, this clonotype turned up many times. CDR3 residues: CSVGLRGYYNEQFF. The CDR3 region has the DNA TGCAGCGTTGGGCTCCGCGGGTACTACAATGAGCAGTTCTTC. The gene calls are TRBV29-1 and TRBJ2-1; maybe TRBD2 (5 bases). Germline-derived CDR1 and CDR2 are SQVTM and ANQGSEA. The V end lost 4 bases, the J end lost 3 bases, and 13 bases lay between the germline ends. The CDR3 is made up of 14 amino acids.

This clonotype was recorded many times. V usage is TRBV7-3 and J usage is TRBJ2-2; 11 nucleotides line up with TRBD2. Trimming cost V 6 bases and J 4 bases; bases outside gene matches: 4. Per the germline V gene, CDR1 is SGHTA and CDR2 is FQGTGA. This CDR3 has 15 amino acids. CDR3 residues: CASSQTSGGTGELFF. The CDR3 nucleotides read TGTGCCAGCAGTCAAACTAGCGGGGGCACCGGGGAGCTGTTTTTT.

This chain joins TRBV6-4 and TRBJ2-1; D is unclear. This CDR3 contains 12 residues. With 0 bases removed from V and 10 bases from J, the gap between germline ends came to 7 bases. CDR1 is MRHNA and CDR2 is SNTAGT in the germline V gene. The CDR3 region is CASSDSLFEQFF. CDR3 DNA: TGTGCCAGCAGTGACTCTCTATTCGAGCAGTTCTTC.

This clonotype was detected ten times or more. The chain joins TRBV20-1 to TRBJ1-1, with 7 bases aligning to TRBD1. With 1 base clipped from V and 7 bases from J, the junction kept 6 bases outside the gene matches. The length of the CDR3 is 13 residues. Germline assignment: CDR1 DFQATT and CDR2 SNEGSKA (reference sequence). The CDR3 is CSARGGTDYEAFF. The CDR3 nucleotides read TGCAGTGCTAGAGGAGGGACAGACTATGAAGCTTTCTTT.

This clonotype was observed many times. The V call is TRBV7-3, the J call TRBJ2-7; the D is unclear. Trimming cost V 3 bases and J 1 base, with 16 bases left between them. This CDR3 is 16 amino acids long. Germline CDR1 SGHTA, CDR2 FQGTGA. For the CDR3, the DNA is TGTGCCAGCAGCTTCGACCTAGGGAAGTGGTCCTACGAGCAGTACTTC. Translated: CASSFDLGKWSYEQYF. Combining the CDR3 with reference TRBV7-3 and TRBJ2-7 gives the whole variable domain GAGVSQTPSNKVTEKGKYVELRCDPISGHTALYWYRQSLGQGPEFLIYFQGTGAADDSGLPNDRFFAVRPEGSVSTLKIQRTERGDSAVYLCASSFDLGKWSYEQYFGPGTRLTVT.

The chain couples TRBV30 to TRBJ1-1; TRBD1 matches 10 bases. CDR1 is GTSNPN, CDR2 SVGIG, per germline (reference sequence). Germline trimming cut 8 bases from V and 4 bases from J; bases unmatched to any gene: 7. The CDR3 sequence is 13 residues long. CDR3 sequence (DNA): TGTGCCGGAAAGGGACAGGGGCCCACTGAAGCTTTCTTT. The encoded protein is CAGKGQGPTEAFF.

This clonotype was detected ten times or more. The chain couples TRBV5-1 to TRBJ2-1, with 7 bases matching TRBD1. CDR1 is SGHRS and CDR2 is YFSETQ in the germline V gene. CDR3 length: 15 residues. The V segment lost 4 bases and the J segment 8 bases; nucleotides outside the gene matches: 12. The CDR3 protein is CASSATGAPRDEQFF. In nucleotides, the CDR3 is TGCGCCAGCAGCGCAACAGGGGCTCCTCGCGATGAGCAGTTCTTC.

This clonotype was observed many times. The V call is TRBV11-2, the J call TRBJ2-7; 7 nucleotides agree with TRBD2. V lost 1 base to trimming and J lost 0 bases; unmatched junction nucleotides: 3. The CDR3 sequence is 15 residues long. Germline values: CDR1 SGHAT, CDR2 FQNNGV. The CDR3 sequence is CASSLGLAFSYEQYF. The CDR3 DNA is TGTGCCAGCAGCTTAGGACTAGCTTTCTCCTACGAGCAGTACTTC.

This clonotype was counted a few times. The genes are TRBV27 and TRBJ2-3; 13 nucleotides match TRBD2. Germline lookup yields CDR1 MNHEY and CDR2 SMNVEV (reference sequence). V was pared by 9 bases and J by 4 bases, with 4 bases of the junction left unmatched. This CDR3 is built from 14 residues. The CDR3 sequence is CARRTSGSPDTQYF. The CDR3 coding sequence is TGTGCCAGACGGACTAGCGGGAGTCCAGATACGCAGTATTTT.

In its sample, this clonotype was seen many times. This rearrangement joins TRBV5-1 to TRBJ2-6, with unresolved D. CDR3 length equals 15 residues. The V end was cut by 2 bases, the J end by 1 base, with 7 bases between. The germline gives CDR1 SGHRS, CDR2 YFSETQ. The CDR3 DNA reads TGCGCCAGCAGCTTTGAGACTTCTGGGGCCAACGTCCTGACTTTC. Encoded protein: CASSFETSGANVLTF.

The rearrangement links TRBV21-1 to TRBJ2-7; TRBD2, the table's D call, lacks a check against the DNA. TRBV21-1 is given as a pseudogene. The CDR3 totals 16 residues. The CDR3, as DNA: TGTGCCAGCAGCTCCGTGGATGGGGAGGGATCCTACGAGCAGTACTTC. Its translation is CASSSVDGEGSYEQYF.

Remarks on this clonotype: With a much larger clone just one base away, this may be a read error. The chain employs TRBV18 and TRBJ2-1; 8 bases line up with TRBD2. The germline V gene encodes CDR1 KGHSH and CDR2 LQKENI. CDR3 length: 15 amino acids. V trimming: 3 bases; J trimming: 6 bases; junction bases outside the gene matches: 7. The CDR3 loop reads CASSPRAGDFNEQFF. In DNA form, the CDR3 reads TGTGCCAGCTCACCGCGAGCGGGAGACTTCAATGAGCAGTTCTTC.

V usage is TRBV5-5 and J usage is TRBJ2-7; 9 bases fit TRBD2. Germline V gene data show CDR1 as SGHKS and CDR2 as YYEKEE (reference sequence). The CDR3 contains 14 residues. Germline trimming cut 3 bases from V and 3 bases from J; bases unmatched to any gene: 4. The CDR3, as DNA: TGTGCCAGCAGCTCGGGACTAGCTTTCTACGAGCAGTACTTC. This codes for CASSSGLAFYEQYF.

The V and J genes are TRBV12-3 or TRBV12-4 and TRBJ2-1; 10 nucleotides align to TRBD2. The CDR3 has 16 amino acids. The V and J ends lost 5 bases and 2 bases, in that order; junction bases with no gene match: 6. CDR3 sequence: CASSPNSGRPYNEQFF. The CDR3 bases are TGTGCCAGCAGTCCAAATAGCGGGAGGCCCTACAATGAGCAGTTCTTC.

This clonotype was seen a handful of times. The chain carries TRBV10-3 and TRBJ2-7; 8 bases align to TRBD2. With 10 bases clipped from V and 7 bases from J, the junction kept 15 bases outside the gene matches. The germline gives CDR1 ENHRY, CDR2 SYGVKD. The CDR3 is 14 amino acids. This CDR3 reads CATGSAGGAREQYF. The CDR3 DNA reads as TGTGCCACCGGATCGGCGGGAGGAGCGAGGGAGCAGTACTTC.

The sample holds many counts of this clonotype. The V and J genes are TRBV7-9 and TRBJ1-4; 10 positions match TRBD1. V lost 5 bases and J lost 7; bases outside the gene matches: 7. Per the germline V gene, CDR1 is SEHNR and CDR2 is FQNEAQ (reference sequence). The CDR3 spans 15 residues. The CDR3 nucleotides read TGTGCCAGCAGCCTGACCGGGACAGGGGTTGAAAAACTGTTTTTT. Translating gives CASSLTGTGVEKLFF.

The gene calls are TRBV7-9 and TRBJ1-1; tentative D call: TRBD1 (6 bases). The germline V gene encodes CDR1 SEHNR and CDR2 FQNEAQ (reference sequence). V lost 3 bases and J lost 0, with 11 bases in between. CDR3 length: 15 amino acids. The CDR3 loop is CASSFMGGMNTEAFF. For the CDR3, the DNA is TGTGCCAGCAGCTTTATGGGGGGCATGAACACTGAAGCTTTCTTT.

This clonotype has only a few counts. V is TRBV19 and J is TRBJ1-5, with a tentative D call TRBD1 (5 bases). The V and J ends lost 3 bases and 3 bases respectively, with 12 bases between them. The CDR3 consists of 15 residues. The germline gives CDR1 LNHDA, CDR2 SQIVND (reference sequence). The CDR3 DNA reads as TGTGCCAGTAGTATGTCTGGGGGGACCAATCAGCCCCAGCATTTT. Its translation: CASSMSGGTNQPQHF. Full variable domain (missing parts from reference TRBV19 and TRBJ1-5): DGGITQSPKYLFRKEGQNVTLSCEQNLNHDAMYWYRQDPGQGLRLIYYSQIVNDFQKGDIAEGYSVSREKKESFPLTVTSAQKNPTAFYLCASSMSGGTNQPQHFGDGTRLSIL.